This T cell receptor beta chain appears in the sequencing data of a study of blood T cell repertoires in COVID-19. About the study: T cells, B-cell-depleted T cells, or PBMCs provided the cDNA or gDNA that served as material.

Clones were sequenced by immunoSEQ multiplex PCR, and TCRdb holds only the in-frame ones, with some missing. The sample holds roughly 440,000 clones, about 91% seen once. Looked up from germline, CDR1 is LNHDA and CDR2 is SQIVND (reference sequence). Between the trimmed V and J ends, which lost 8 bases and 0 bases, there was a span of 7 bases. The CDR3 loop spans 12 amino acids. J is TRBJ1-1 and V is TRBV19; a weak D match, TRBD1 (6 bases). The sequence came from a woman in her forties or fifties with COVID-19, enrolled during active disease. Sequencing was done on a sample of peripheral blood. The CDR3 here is CASGGMNTEAFF. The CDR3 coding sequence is TGTGCCAGTGGGGGCATGAACACTGAAGCTTTCTTT.